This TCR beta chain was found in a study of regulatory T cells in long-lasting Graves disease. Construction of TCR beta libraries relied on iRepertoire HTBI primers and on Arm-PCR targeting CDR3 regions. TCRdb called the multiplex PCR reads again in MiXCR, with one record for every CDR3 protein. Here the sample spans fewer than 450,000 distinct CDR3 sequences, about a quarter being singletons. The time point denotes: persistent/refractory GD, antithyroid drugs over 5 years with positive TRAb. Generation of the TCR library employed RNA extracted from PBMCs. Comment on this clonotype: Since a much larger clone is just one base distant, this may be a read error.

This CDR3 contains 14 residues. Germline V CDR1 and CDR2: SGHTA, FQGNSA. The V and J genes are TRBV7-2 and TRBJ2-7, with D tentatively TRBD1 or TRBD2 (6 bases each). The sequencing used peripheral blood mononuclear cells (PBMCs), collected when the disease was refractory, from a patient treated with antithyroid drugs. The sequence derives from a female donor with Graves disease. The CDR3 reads CASSLSDGGYERYF. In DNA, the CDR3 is TGTGCCAGCAGCTTATCGGACGGGGGCTACGAGCGGTACTTC.